This T cell receptor beta chain was found in a study of T cells expressing NK-cell markers. Whole-study results and caveats: More than 5 donors had dominant NKG2C+ clonotypes that comprised about 1.0-7.0% of their CD8+ T cells. Also leading the CD3+CD56-NKG2C+ fraction in several donors were these clonotypes.

Germline lookup yields CDR1 SGHRS and CDR2 YFSETQ. This CDR3 is built from 15 residues. TCRdb re-called the 5' RACE reads and catalogs CDR3 proteins one per entry, DNA excluded. This specimen shows a few hundred thousand distinct CDR3 sequences; the ten leading clones hold almost 1.5%. A word on this clonotype: Its antigen is currently unknown.

The clonotype originates from a woman between 50 and 59 years old in good health. The J gene is TRBJ1-6, the V gene TRBV5-1; with no DNA, the TCRdb D assignment of TRBD1 cannot be verified. The sequenced sample consisted of blood T cells: a sorted CD56 or NKG2C T cell subset, CD4+ or CD8+ T cells, or bulk PBMC T cells (not recorded which). The CDR3 is CASSLEDREDSPLHF.